Following are 27 T cell receptor beta chains from one sample sequenced in a study of early T cells in non-severe SARS-CoV-2 infection. TCRdb independently ran MiXCR on the 5' RACE reads; one entry per CDR3 protein. The repertoire includes 64,000 or so distinct CDR3 sequences, roughly 10% of them detected once, and under 3% sits in the top ten. The sample in question was whole blood, obtained at baseline. These receptors were obtained from an adult who was a healthcare worker with PCR-confirmed SARS-CoV-2 infection or an uninfected control (not recorded which).

This clonotype appeared a few times. V gene TRBV5-1 combines with J gene TRBJ2-7, with a possible D match to TRBD2 (5 bases). This CDR3 contains 14 residues. Trimming left V 0 bases short and J 5 bases short, with 12 bases between. Germline V gives CDR1 SGHRS, CDR2 YFSETQ. The chain's CDR3 is CASSLVSGKDEQYF. For the CDR3, the DNA is TGCGCCAGCAGCTTGGTTTCCGGGAAGGACGAGCAGTACTTC.

This rearrangement joins TRBV29-1 to TRBJ1-2; possible D gene TRBD1, 6 bases. The V end lost 6 bases, the J end lost 4 bases, and 18 bases lay between the germline ends. Germline V gene sequence: CDR1 SQVTM, CDR2 ANQGSEA. The CDR3 is 14 amino acids. The CDR3 coding sequence is TGCAGCGTGACCGGAAGGACAGCAGGCTATGGCTACACCTTC. Its translation is CSVTGRTAGYGYTF.

The genes are TRBV13 and TRBJ2-5, with unresolved D. Trimming removed 2 bases from V and 2 bases from J, with 9 bases in between. Germline V gene lookup returns CDR1 PRHDT and CDR2 FYEKMQ (reference sequence). This CDR3 is 14 amino acids long. Here the CDR3 reads CASSLWAEQETQYF. The CDR3 DNA is TGTGCCAGCAGCTTATGGGCAGAACAAGAGACCCAGTACTTC.

There are many counts of this clonotype. The V and J genes are TRBV5-5 and TRBJ1-2; the D is unclear. Germline CDR1 and CDR2: SGHKS and YYEKEE (reference sequence). The germline V and J ends were trimmed by 0 bases and 4 bases, with 10 bases remaining between them. This CDR3 comprises 14 residues. The CDR3 nucleotides read TGTGCCAGCAGCTTGGAGGCGACCTTCTATGGCTACACCTTC. Its protein product is CASSLEATFYGYTF.

The table lists this clonotype with a few counts. The chain employs TRBV5-1 and TRBJ2-3; D is unclear. Germline values: CDR1 SGHRS, CDR2 YFSETQ. The CDR3 length is 15 residues. Between the trimmed V and J ends, which lost 4 bases and 6 bases, there was a span of 18 bases. The CDR3 spells CASSPPRGEHDTQYF. The CDR3 DNA reads TGCGCCAGCAGCCCTCCCCGAGGAGAACACGATACGCAGTATTTT.

This chain uses TRBV13 with TRBJ2-1, with D uncertain. Trimming took 1 base from V and 6 from J, leaving 10 bases between them. The V gene's germline CDR1 is PRHDT and CDR2 FYEKMQ (reference sequence). The CDR3 extends over 14 amino acids. The CDR3 sequence is CASSLEAESNEQFF. The CDR3 DNA is TGTGCCAGCAGCTTAGAGGCCGAGTCCAATGAGCAGTTCTTC.

This clonotype was seen a handful of times. The V gene is TRBV5-1, the J gene TRBJ1-5; D is perhaps TRBD1 (5 bases). CDR1 SGHRS and CDR2 YFSETQ come from the germline V gene. The germline V and J ends were trimmed by 4 bases and 7 bases, with 12 bases remaining between them. The CDR3 is 13 residues long. CDR3 DNA: TGCGCCAGCAGCCCGCCCGAGGGGCAGCCCCAGCATTTT. Translated: CASSPPEGQPQHF. The full variable domain, rest sourced from reference TRBV5-1 and TRBJ1-5, is KAGVTQTPRYLIKTRGQQVTLSCSPISGHRSVSWYQQTPGQGLQFLFEYFSETQRNKGNFPGRFSGRQFSNSRSEMNVSTLELGDSALYLCASSPPEGQPQHFGDGTRLSIL.

This clonotype was observed a handful of times. This chain uses TRBV5-6 with TRBJ1-2; D is unresolved. There are 14 residues in the CDR3. With 0 bases removed from V and 3 bases from J, the gap between germline ends came to 9 bases. Per the germline V gene, CDR1 is SGHDT and CDR2 is YYEEEE. CDR3 DNA sequence: TGTGCCAGCAGCTTGGGCCCGATAGACTATGGCTACACCTTC. Encoded protein: CASSLGPIDYGYTF.

This clonotype showed up many times. CDR3 protein: CASSEAGTGDTEAFF. CDR3 DNA sequence: TGTGCCAGCAGTGAAGCTGGGACAGGGGACACTGAAGCTTTCTTT. The chain carries TRBV6-1 and TRBJ1-1; 10 bases are shared with TRBD1. V dropped 0 bases and J dropped 3; count of bases not matched to a gene: 1. The V gene's germline CDR1 is MNHNS and CDR2 SASEGT. The CDR3 consists of 15 residues.

The chain has TRBV6-1 and TRBJ2-7, with TRBD2 matching 10 bases. The CDR3 covers 15 residues. V dropped 7 bases and J dropped 7; count of bases not matched to a gene: 13. Looked up from germline, CDR1 is MNHNS and CDR2 is SASEGT. The CDR3 DNA reads as TGTGCCAGCACCCAGAACAGCGGGGGGGTGAGGGAGCAGTACTTC. It codes for CASTQNSGGVREQYF.

The gene calls are TRBV30 and TRBJ2-7, with D unclear. The CDR3 extends over 14 amino acids. V shed 5 bases and J shed 0 bases, with 14 bases lying between them. Germline values: CDR1 GTSNPN, CDR2 SVGIG (reference sequence). The CDR3 DNA sequence: TGTGCCTGGGGAAAGCCTTCAAGCTCCTACGAGCAGTACTTC. Its translation is CAWGKPSSSYEQYF.

This clonotype was detected ten times or more. The rearrangement joins TRBV27 to TRBJ1-5; D possibly corresponds to TRBD1 (6 bases). Trimming pared 5 bases from V and 5 bases from J, leaving 19 bases between. This CDR3 spans 16 amino acids. In germline, CDR1 is MNHEY, CDR2 SMNVEV (reference sequence). The CDR3 loop is CASSPTGSSRDQPQHF. CDR3 nucleotide sequence: TGTGCCAGCAGTCCAACAGGGAGCAGTCGAGATCAGCCCCAGCATTTT.

This clonotype was observed a handful of times. The rearrangement uses TRBV6-1 and TRBJ1-1; D is uncertain. The CDR3 totals 15 residues. CDR1 and CDR2 from the germline V gene are MNHNS and SASEGT. Trimming removed 6 bases at V and 4 bases at J, with 18 bases between. The CDR3 is CASSTKVEGGTEAFF. CDR3 sequence (DNA): TGTGCCAGCAGCACGAAGGTAGAGGGAGGCACTGAAGCTTTCTTT.

This clonotype was picked up many times. This chain uses TRBV11-2 with TRBJ1-5, with no clear D. Germline V lookup: CDR1 SGHAT, CDR2 FQNNGV. The CDR3 totals 16 residues. Between the trimmed V and J ends, which lost 1 base and 6 bases, there was a span of 16 bases. The CDR3 sequence is CASSLGVGPTGQPQHF. As DNA, the CDR3 is TGTGCCAGCAGCTTAGGGGTCGGACCAACGGGTCAGCCCCAGCATTTT. Variable domain in full (rest from reference TRBV11-2 and TRBJ1-5): EAGVAQSPRYKIIEKRQSVAFWCNPISGHATLYWYQQILGQGPKLLIQFQNNGVVDDSQLPKDRFSAERLKGVDSTLKIQPAKLEDSAVYLCASSLGVGPTGQPQHFGDGTRLSIL.

This clonotype was seen repeatedly, ten times or more. The chain carries TRBV30 and TRBJ1-1; no clear D gene. The V gene lost 5 bases and the J gene lost 3 bases, with 13 bases spanning the gap. This CDR3 has 13 residues. Per the germline V gene, CDR1 is GTSNPN and CDR2 is SVGIG (reference sequence). The DNA of the CDR3 is TGTGCCTGGGGAAGAGGGTTTGACACTGAAGCTTTCTTT. Translating gives CAWGRGFDTEAFF.

The V call is TRBV6-4, the J call TRBJ2-2; perhaps TRBD1 as D (5 bases). Per the germline V gene, CDR1 is MRHNA and CDR2 is SNTAGT. This CDR3 contains 16 residues. V lost 4 bases, J lost 0 bases, and 12 bases lay in between. CDR3 amino acids: CASSAAGPPNTGELFF. In DNA, the CDR3 is TGTGCCAGCAGTGCGGCAGGGCCGCCGAACACCGGGGAGCTGTTTTTT.

This clonotype was seen at least ten times. J is TRBJ2-3 and V is TRBV20-1, with 9 bases identical to TRBD2. Per the germline V gene, CDR1 is DFQATT and CDR2 is SNEGSKA (reference sequence). The CDR3 spans 15 residues. The junction had 9 bases not matched to a gene; V was cut back by 2 bases and J by 6 bases. Here the CDR3 DNA reads TGCAGTGCTAGACGGCGCGGGGGGGCGTGGGATACGCAGTATTTT. It yields the protein CSARRRGGAWDTQYF.

This clonotype was counted a few times. The V and J genes are TRBV11-2 and TRBJ2-5; D not certain. Deletions cut 1 base from V and 4 bases from J, with 7 bases between. The CDR3 is made up of 13 amino acids. Germline values: CDR1 SGHAT, CDR2 FQNNGV. The CDR3 DNA reads as TGTGCCAGCAGCTTAGGCCAGCGAGAGACCCAGTACTTC. Translated: CASSLGQRETQYF.

This clonotype was counted a few times. The CDR3 sequence is CATSWSKEQYF. CDR3 bases: TGTGCCACAAGTTGGTCAAAAGAGCAGTACTTC. The chain uses TRBV10-3 and TRBJ2-7; D is unclear. The CDR3 is made up of 11 amino acids. V was pared by 10 bases and J by 7 bases, with 14 bases between. The germline gives CDR1 ENHRY, CDR2 SYGVKD.

This clonotype has only a few counts. This chain links TRBV12-3 or TRBV12-4 with TRBJ2-7; the D is unclear. CDR3 length: 12 amino acids. Trimming removed 3 bases from V and 5 bases from J, with 8 bases in between. CDR3 bases: TGTGCCAGCAGTTTGAGAGGAGACGAGCAGTACTTC. Residues: CASSLRGDEQYF.

This clonotype came up many times. The chain carries TRBV5-1 and TRBJ2-1; 7 nucleotides match TRBD2. The CDR3 is 16 residues long. The ends lost 4 bases at V and 7 bases at J; junction bases unmatched: 14. CDR1 SGHRS and CDR2 YFSETQ come from the germline V gene. DNA of the CDR3: TGCGCCAGCAGCCCTACTAGCGTGTTGGGTGGGAATGAGCAGTTCTTC. Amino acid sequence: CASSPTSVLGGNEQFF.

This clonotype was counted between two and nine times. The gene calls are TRBV18 and TRBJ2-3, with D unclear. Trimming removed 3 bases from V and 0 bases from J, with 13 bases in between. Germline V gives CDR1 KGHSH, CDR2 LQKENI. The CDR3 runs 16 residues. The CDR3 loop is CASSPWTVPSTDTQYF. In DNA, the CDR3 is TGTGCCAGCTCACCCTGGACGGTACCTAGCACAGATACGCAGTATTTT.

The V and J genes are TRBV6-5 and TRBJ2-7; TRBD2 matches 10 bases. Germline V CDR1 and CDR2: MNHEY, SVGAGI. CDR3 length equals 15 residues. With 2 bases clipped from V and 6 bases from J, the junction kept 7 bases outside the gene matches. In nucleotides, the CDR3 is TGTGCCAGCAGTTACGGCGGGGCTAGCGGGGGCGAGCAGTACTTC. It specifies CASSYGGASGGEQYF.

Only a few counts were recorded for this clonotype. The rearrangement uses TRBV14 and TRBJ2-1; 9 bases fit TRBD2. Germline V gene lookup returns CDR1 SGHDN and CDR2 FVKESK. This CDR3 contains 17 residues. The J segment lost 7 bases and the V segment lost 4 bases, leaving 14 bases of the junction unmatched. The CDR3 spells CASSLDRLAGPGNEQFF. The CDR3 DNA follows: TGTGCCAGCAGCCTAGACCGGCTAGCGGGGCCGGGGAATGAGCAGTTCTTC.

This clonotype was found a few times. CDR3 residues: CASSWGQMTNEQYF. The CDR3 bases are TGTGCCAGCAGCTGGGGACAGATGACTAACGAGCAGTACTTC. The chain links TRBV5-6 to TRBJ2-7; 7 bases are a match to TRBD1. This CDR3 is built from 14 residues. The V and J ends lost 3 bases and 5 bases, in that order; junction bases with no gene match: 8. Germline values: CDR1 SGHDT, CDR2 YYEEEE.

This clonotype has only a few counts. The chain recombines TRBV7-2 with TRBJ2-2, with TRBD1 as a possible D gene (6 bases). Germline CDR1 and CDR2: SGHTA and FQGNSA. V was cut by 5 bases and J by 4 bases, with 11 bases left in between. CDR3 length equals 14 residues. Written as DNA, the CDR3 is TGTGCCAGCAGCCTAGGCAGGGGCACCGGGGAGCTGTTTTTT. Protein sequence: CASSLGRGTGELFF.

The CDR3 spells CASSLAGGASNTGELFF. CDR3 coding DNA: TGTGCCAGCAGCTTAGCCGGGGGCGCAAGTAACACCGGGGAGCTGTTTTTT. This chain connects TRBV11-3 to TRBJ2-2, with D perhaps assigned TRBD1 or TRBD2 (6 bases each). Between the trimmed V and J ends, which lost 1 base and 2 bases, there was a span of 14 bases. Looked up from germline, CDR1 is SGHNT and CDR2 is YENEEA. This CDR3 comprises 17 residues.